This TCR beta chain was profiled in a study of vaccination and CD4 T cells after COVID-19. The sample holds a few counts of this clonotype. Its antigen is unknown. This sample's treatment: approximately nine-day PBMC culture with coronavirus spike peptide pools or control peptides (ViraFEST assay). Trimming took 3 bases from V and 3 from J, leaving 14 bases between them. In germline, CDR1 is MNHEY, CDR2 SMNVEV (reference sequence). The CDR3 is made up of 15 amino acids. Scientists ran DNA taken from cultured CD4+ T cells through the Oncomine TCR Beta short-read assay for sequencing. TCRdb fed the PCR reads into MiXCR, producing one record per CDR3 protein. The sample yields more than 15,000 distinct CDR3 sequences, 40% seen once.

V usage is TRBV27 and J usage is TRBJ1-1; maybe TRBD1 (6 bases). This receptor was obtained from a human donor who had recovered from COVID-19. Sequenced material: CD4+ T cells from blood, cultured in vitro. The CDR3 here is CASSFKGVWDTEAFF. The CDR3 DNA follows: TGTGCCAGCAGTTTTAAGGGGGTTTGGGACACTGAAGCTTTCTTT.